This note documents a single TCR beta chain sequence. The antigen is undetermined. Its ends do not fully match the called genes, so a read error is possible. TCR alpha and TCR beta cDNA libraries with sample barcodes and UMIs came from 5'RACE using constant-segment primers. Using its own MiXCR run on the 5' RACE reads, TCRdb lists one record per CDR3 protein. The sample includes roughly 190,000 distinct CDR3 sequences, approximately 16% seen only once; the top ten take 2.4%. This sample is drawn from a study of T-cell memory formation after mild COVID-19. Study background: TCR clustering was largely donor specific.

Germline-derived CDR1 and CDR2 are MNHEY and SVGAGI. This CDR3 has 17 residues. Study-level results: Shrinking CD4+ clones resided mostly in CM and EM, and CD8+ ones in EMRA. CD4+ bias marked clones expanding day 15 to 37, unlike balanced contracting clones.

V is TRBV6-5 and J is TRBJ1-1, with D tentatively TRBD1 (5 bases). The sample consisted of PBMCs or a T cell subset sorted from them (not recorded which). The receptor was derived from an adult woman who had mild COVID-19 (a few samples of this study predate the infection). Cell type and time point are not known. The CDR3 region has the DNA TGTGCCAGCAGTTACCAGCGTGGGGGGGGGTTGAAGACTGAAGCTTTCTTT. It is translated as CASSYQRGGGLKTEAFF.